This TCR beta chain originates from a study of blood T cell repertoires in COVID-19. For the study at large: Acute and convalescent COVID-19 samples came from the United States, Italy and Spain. Sources were T cells, B-cell-depleted T cells, or PBMCs; the material itself was cDNA or gDNA.

Source study methods: It was from reference gene primer amplification that nucleated cell counts were estimated. Data came from immunoSEQ multiplex PCR; TCRdb stores just in-frame clones and leaves some out. V, J and clone size are taken as reported in that table, and D and trimming were inferred from the DNA itself. The profile shows roughly 60,000 clones, about 90% of them singletons. The V segment lost 3 bases and the J segment 2 bases; nucleotides outside the gene matches: 13. The length of the CDR3 is 17 residues. The germline V gene has CDR1 WSHSY and CDR2 SAAADI. V is TRBV10-2 and J is TRBJ2-7; 7 nucleotides match TRBD2. The clonotype was recovered from a human donor with acute or convalescent COVID-19. The donor label of this sample is uncertain. The specimen was peripheral blood. The CDR3: CASSDRGRAGLTYEQYF. CDR3 coding DNA: TGCGCCAGCAGTGACCGGGGGAGGGCCGGCCTAACCTACGAGCAGTACTTC.